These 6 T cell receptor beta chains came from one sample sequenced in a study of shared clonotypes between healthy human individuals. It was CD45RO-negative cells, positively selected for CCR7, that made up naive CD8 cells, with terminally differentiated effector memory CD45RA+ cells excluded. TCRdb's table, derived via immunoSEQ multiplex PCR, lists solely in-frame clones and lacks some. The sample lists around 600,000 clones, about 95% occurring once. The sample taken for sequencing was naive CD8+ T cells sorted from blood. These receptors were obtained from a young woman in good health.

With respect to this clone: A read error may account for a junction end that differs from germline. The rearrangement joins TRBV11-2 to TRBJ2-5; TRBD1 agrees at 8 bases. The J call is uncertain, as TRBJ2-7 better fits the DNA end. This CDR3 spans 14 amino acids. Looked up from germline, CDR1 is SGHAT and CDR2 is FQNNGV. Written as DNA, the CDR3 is TGTGCCAGCAGCTTCCGGGACAGGTCCTTCGAGCAGTACTTC. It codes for CASSFRDRSFEQYF.

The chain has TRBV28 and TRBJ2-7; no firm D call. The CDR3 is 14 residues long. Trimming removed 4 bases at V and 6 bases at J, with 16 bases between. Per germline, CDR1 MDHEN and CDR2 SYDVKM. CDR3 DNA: TGTGCCAGCAGTTCCCCGGGCTCTTGGGGCGAGCAGTACTTC. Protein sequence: CASSSPGSWGEQYF.

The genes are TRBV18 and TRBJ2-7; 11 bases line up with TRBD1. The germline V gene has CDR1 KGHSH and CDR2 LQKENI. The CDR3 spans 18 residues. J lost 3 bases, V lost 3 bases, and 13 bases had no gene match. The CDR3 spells CASSPRDRGTGAGYEQYF. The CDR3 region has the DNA TGTGCCAGCTCACCCCGGGACAGGGGGACGGGAGCAGGCTACGAGCAGTACTTC.

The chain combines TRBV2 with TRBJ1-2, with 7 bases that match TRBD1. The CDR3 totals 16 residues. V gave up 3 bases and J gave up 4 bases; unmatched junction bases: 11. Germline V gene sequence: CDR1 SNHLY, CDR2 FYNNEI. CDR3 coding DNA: TGTGCCAGCAGTGATCCCCTTCGACAGGGCGGCTATGGCTACACCTTC. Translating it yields CASSDPLRQGGYGYTF.

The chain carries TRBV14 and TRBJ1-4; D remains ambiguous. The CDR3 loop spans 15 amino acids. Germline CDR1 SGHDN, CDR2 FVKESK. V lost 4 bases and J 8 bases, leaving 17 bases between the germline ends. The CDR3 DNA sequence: TGTGCCAGCAGCCCAAATACTGACAACGGGGAAAAACTGTTTTTT. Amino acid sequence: CASSPNTDNGEKLFF.

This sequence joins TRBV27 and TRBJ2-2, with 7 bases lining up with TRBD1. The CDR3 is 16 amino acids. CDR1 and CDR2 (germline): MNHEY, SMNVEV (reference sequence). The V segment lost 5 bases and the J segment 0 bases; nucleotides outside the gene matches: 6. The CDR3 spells CASSQGQPANTGELFF. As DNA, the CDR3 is TGTGCCAGCAGTCAGGGACAGCCTGCGAACACCGGGGAGCTGTTTTTT.